The 13 T cell receptor beta chains below were found in one sample sequenced in a study of blood T cell repertoires in COVID-19. Generated by immunoSEQ multiplex PCR, the TCRdb table keeps only in-frame clones and is missing some. Among roughly 230,000 clones, roughly 81% were seen once, and the ten largest hold around 0.98%. Specimen: peripheral blood. These receptors all stem from a man in his forties or fifties with acute or convalescent COVID-19.

The J gene is TRBJ1-1, the V gene TRBV3-1 (or the pseudogene TRBV3-2), with unresolved D. The CDR3 has 14 amino acids. Trimming stripped 2 bases from V and 4 bases from J, with 11 bases between. Germline V gene sequence: CDR1 LGHDT, CDR2 YNNKEL (reference sequence). CDR3 residues: CASSQRQVGTEAFF. The CDR3 DNA reads TGTGCCAGCAGCCAAAGGCAGGTAGGCACTGAAGCTTTCTTT.

This chain uses TRBV6-1 with TRBJ2-2; 9 positions match TRBD1. The CDR3 sequence is 16 residues long. The V gene's germline CDR1 is MNHNS and CDR2 SASEGT. The V gene end was trimmed by 5 bases and the J gene end by 5 bases; junction bases not matched to a gene: 9. CDR3 DNA sequence: TGTGCCAGCAGTCAAGGGGGGACAGGGAGGACCGGGGAGCTGTTTTTT. It specifies CASSQGGTGRTGELFF.

The genes are TRBV15 and TRBJ2-5; 8 bases align to TRBD2. Germline V gene sequence: CDR1 LNHNV, CDR2 YYDKDF (reference sequence). This CDR3 has 15 amino acids. J was trimmed by 4 bases and V by 1 base; bases with no gene match: 5. The CDR3 DNA reads TGTGCCACCAGCAGAGGAGCTAGCGGGCGAGAGACCCAGTACTTC. It yields the protein CATSRGASGRETQYF.

The chain combines TRBV7-9 with TRBJ1-2; D unclear. The ends were cut back, 5 bases at V and 8 bases at J, with 15 bases in the middle. Germline V gene data show CDR1 as SEHNR and CDR2 as FQNEAQ (reference sequence). This CDR3 has 13 residues. The CDR3 DNA is TGTGCCAGCAGCCCGAGGTGGTCTGAGGGCTACACCTTC. It encodes CASSPRWSEGYTF.

The genes are TRBV6-5 and TRBJ2-2, with D tentatively TRBD2 (6 bases). The germline gives CDR1 MNHEY, CDR2 SVGAGI. The CDR3 extends over 15 amino acids. The V end lost 4 bases, the J end lost 2 bases, and 11 bases lay between the germline ends. CDR3 loop: CASSSAGLNTGELFF. In nucleotides, the CDR3 is TGTGCCAGCAGTTCAGCCGGACTAAACACCGGGGAGCTGTTTTTT.

V usage is TRBV7-8 and J usage is TRBJ1-3; D may be TRBD1 (6 bases). This CDR3 has 17 amino acids. Germline V CDR1 and CDR2: SGHVS, FQNEAQ. The V end lost 3 bases, the J end lost 0 bases, and 15 bases lay between the germline ends. The CDR3 sequence is CASSFGPGHSSGNTIYF. The CDR3 bases are TGTGCCAGCAGCTTTGGGCCGGGACATTCCTCTGGAAACACCATATATTTT.

This sequence joins TRBV5-4 and TRBJ2-7; 13 bases match TRBD2. Trimming took 4 bases from V and 2 from J; bases not matched to a gene: 6. The length of the CDR3 is 16 residues. The germline gives CDR1 SGHNT, CDR2 YYREEE (reference sequence). The CDR3 region is CASSRPTSGGAYEQYF. The CDR3 region has the DNA TGTGCCAGCAGCCGCCCTACTAGCGGGGGGGCCTACGAGCAGTACTTC.

The rearrangement joins TRBV4-1 to TRBJ1-5; D unresolved. V dropped 1 base and J dropped 8 bases, with 6 bases sitting between them. The germline gives CDR1 MGHRA, CDR2 YSYEKL. The CDR3 has 12 residues. CDR3 amino acids: CASSQGGEPQHF. Written as DNA, the CDR3 is TGCGCCAGCAGCCAAGGCGGCGAGCCCCAGCATTTT.

This sequence joins TRBV3-1 (or the pseudogene TRBV3-2) and TRBJ2-5; 7 bases align to TRBD2. The CDR3 covers 14 residues. CDR1 LGHDT and CDR2 YNNKEL come from the germline V gene (reference sequence). J was trimmed by 2 bases and V by 1 base; bases with no gene match: 1. CDR3 loop: CASSQGAGQETQYF. In DNA, the CDR3 is TGTGCCAGCAGCCAAGGAGCGGGGCAAGAGACCCAGTACTTC.

A note on this clone: One junction end does not reproduce the germline sequence, and a read error may be involved. Other DNA sequences in this sample translate to the same CDR3. V is TRBV7-2 and J is TRBJ1-2; 9 bases line up with TRBD1. CDR3 length equals 15 residues. Germline V gene lookup returns CDR1 SGHTA and CDR2 FQGNSA. In DNA form, the CDR3 reads TGTGCTAGCAGCTTTGGCCCCGGACAGGGGATGGGCTACACCTTC. This sequence encodes CASSFGPGQGMGYTF.

The chain employs TRBV19 and TRBJ1-4; 8 bases are a match to TRBD1. Trimming removed 9 bases from V and 8 bases from J; junction bases left unmatched: 8. This CDR3 region has 13 residues. Germline assignment: CDR1 LNHDA and CDR2 SQIVND (reference sequence). Here the CDR3 reads CASSDRGREKLFF. The CDR3 bases are TGTGCCAGCTCCGACAGGGGTCGAGAAAAACTGTTTTTT. Looking up the rest from reference TRBV19 and TRBJ1-4 gives the full variable domain: DGGITQSPKYLFRKEGQNVTLSCEQNLNHDAMYWYRQDPGQGLRLIYYSQIVNDFQKGDIAEGYSVSREKKESFPLTVTSAQKNPTAFYLCASSDRGREKLFFGSGTQLSVL.

The rearrangement links TRBV27 to TRBJ1-1; TRBD1 matches at 7 bases. The CDR3 contains 14 residues. Germline V gives CDR1 MNHEY, CDR2 SMNVEV (reference sequence). Trimming cost V 3 bases and J 4 bases; bases outside gene matches: 5. CDR3 amino acids: CASSFEGASTEAFF. CDR3 DNA sequence: TGTGCCAGCAGTTTCGAGGGGGCGAGCACTGAAGCTTTCTTT.

This clone has only one observation. The same CDR3 is also encoded by other DNA sequences in this sample. The chain has TRBV7-9 and TRBJ1-1; 11 nucleotides line up with TRBD1. This CDR3 is 14 amino acids long. Per germline, CDR1 SEHNR and CDR2 FQNEAQ (reference sequence). Germline trimming cut 8 bases from V and 5 bases from J; bases unmatched to any gene: 7. The CDR3 spells CASRGTGGGTEAFF. The CDR3 DNA is TGTGCCAGCCGTGGGACAGGGGGAGGGACTGAAGCTTTCTTT.